The entry that follows covers one T cell receptor beta chain sequence. The antigen remains undetermined. These data come from a study of T cells after yellow fever vaccination. Overall study findings and caveats: The bulk population could contribute abundant contaminating clonotypes to FACS-sorted repertoires.

V lost 3 bases and J 3 bases, leaving 9 bases between the germline ends. The CDR3 sequence is 13 residues long. Germline loops: CDR1 DFQATT, CDR2 SNEGSKA (reference sequence). In making TCR cDNA, 5'RACE template switching added a universal primer site and UMIs to it. Using its own MiXCR run on the 5' RACE reads, TCRdb lists one record per CDR3 protein. The repertoire holds some 500,000 distinct CDR3 sequences, with about 13% as singletons. The sequence was obtained from a man aged 30 to 39 who received the YFV17D yellow fever vaccine. Sequenced material: PBMCs, taken on the day of the yellow fever booster vaccination. The J gene is TRBJ1-5, the V gene TRBV20-1; D is unresolved. CDR3 bases: TGCAGTGCTAGGTGGCGGAACAATCAGCCCCAGCATTTT. As protein: CSARWRNNQPQHF.